This T cell receptor beta chain was sequenced in a study of neurological immune-mediated disorders. In this sample, this clonotype turned up many times. Per germline, CDR1 SGHTA and CDR2 FQGNSA. With V trimmed by 3 bases and J by 2 bases, 7 bases remained unmatched. CDR3 size: 15 residues. The output of every sequencing run, over 170 million TCR-beta sequences, came from 15-18 subjects. A single record per CDR3 protein comes from TCRdb applying MiXCR to the 5' RACE reads. In the table there are about 21,000 distinct CDR3 sequences, around 16% of which are singletons. The gene calls are TRBV7-2 and TRBJ2-7; 7 bases match TRBD2. The TCR sequence derives from a female donor with HTLV-1-associated myelopathy (HAM/TSP). Sequenced material: PBMCs. The CDR3 protein is CASSLALATAYEQYF. The CDR3 DNA sequence: TGTGCCAGCAGCTTGGCACTAGCGACCGCCTACGAGCAGTACTTC.